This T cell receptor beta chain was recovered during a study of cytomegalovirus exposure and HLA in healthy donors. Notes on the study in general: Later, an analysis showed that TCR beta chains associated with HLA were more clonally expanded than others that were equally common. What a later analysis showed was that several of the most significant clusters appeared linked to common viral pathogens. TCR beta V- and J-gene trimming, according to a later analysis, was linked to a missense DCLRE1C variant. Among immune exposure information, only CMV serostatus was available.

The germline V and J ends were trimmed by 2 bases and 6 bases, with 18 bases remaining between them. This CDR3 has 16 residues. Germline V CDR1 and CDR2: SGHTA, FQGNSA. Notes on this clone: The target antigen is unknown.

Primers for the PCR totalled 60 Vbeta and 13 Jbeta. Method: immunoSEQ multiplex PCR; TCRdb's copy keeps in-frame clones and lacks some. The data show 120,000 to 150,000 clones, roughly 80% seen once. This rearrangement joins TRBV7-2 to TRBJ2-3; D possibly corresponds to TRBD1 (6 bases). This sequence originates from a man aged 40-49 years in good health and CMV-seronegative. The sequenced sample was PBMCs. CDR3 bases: TGTGCCAGCAGCTTACGGCCACAGGGTGGTAGGGATACGCAGTATTTT. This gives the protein CASSLRPQGGRDTQYF.